The text below deals with one T cell receptor (beta chain). The target of this receptor is not known. A much larger clone differs by one base, so this may be a read error. Libraries were made using multiplex PCR. The listed sequencing device is Illumina HiSeq 4000. TCR beta libraries were built with iRepertoire HTBI primers and Arm-PCR amplification of CDR3 regions. PCR products were gel purified before sequencing. In the paper's pipeline: A total of under 80 TRBV and 14 TRBJ segments were identified across samples and were used for gene usage analysis of CDR3 amino acid clonotypes. COPE and FqMerger were used to merge the filtered high-quality paired reads into contigs. BLAST was used to align contigs to the IMGT TRBV, TRBD and TRBJ reference genes, and CDR3 was defined following IMGT. Highly expanded clones were defined as clonotypes with a frequency above 0.1%. Shannon entropy served as the measure of repertoire diversity, while the Gini coefficient captured V-J evenness. Clonotypes shared by more than one individual were considered public. Using fastp trimming at Q25 and MiXCR clonotype assembly, TCRdb reanalyzed the public sequencing data and kept in-frame beta chains. Rows with a matching CDR3 protein are joined into one entry that keeps the most common DNA and genes. V and J calls and clone size were set by TCRdb, not the authors. The sample includes some 320,000 distinct CDR3 sequences, with 15% to 20% observed a single time. The ten top clones hold less than 40% of the sample.

This sample stems from a study of regulatory T cells in long-lasting Graves disease listed by TCRdb under 2021. At the level of the whole study: Antithyroid drugs had been taken for less than 3 months by newly diagnosed Graves' disease patients. A total of some 33 samples were covered by TCR sequencing, comprising some 13 persistent and roughly 20 newly diagnosed Graves' disease patients. Persistent Graves' disease patients were compared with newly diagnosed Graves' disease patients by peripheral blood TCR sequencing and RNA sequencing. The study took place in China and was registered as a clinical trial. General study outcomes and caveats: A larger number of public clonotypes was shared among persistent patients (fewer than 3,000) than among newly diagnosed patients (roughly 1,000). The authors noted that the small sample size was a limitation that may lower accuracy. The study examined only peripheral blood because the primary lesion, thyroid tissue, could not be accessed. Sequencing and analysis were restricted to the TCR beta chain. Lower TCR Shannon entropy and fewer highly expanded clones were observed in persistent Graves' disease patients than in newly diagnosed patients, which suggested clonal expansion. Persistent disease showed preferential use of TRBV28, TRBJ1-2 and TRBJ2-5, whereas newly diagnosed disease favored TRBV20-1 and TRBJ2-1.

The time point tag for this specimen amounts to: newly diagnosed GD, antithyroid drugs for less than 3 months. For both TCR sequencing and RNA sequencing, RNA was extracted from PBMCs using TRIzol. Graves' disease was diagnosed according to American Thyroid Association guidelines. Patients for the study were recruited at an endocrinology department in Xi'an, China. Each patient gave about 9.1 milliliters of peripheral blood, collected in an EDTA anticoagulant tube. Ficoll Paque Plus density gradient separation was used to isolate PBMCs, and no further T cell sorting was performed. An Agilent 2100 Bioanalyzer and agarose gel were used to assess RNA quality, and a NanoDrop 2000 was used to measure RNA concentration. Based on the germline V gene, the CDR1 and CDR2 sequences are SGHRS and YFSETQ. The CDR3 runs 16 amino acids, cysteine and phenylalanine included. Only the CDR3 region is kept as DNA, spanning 48 bases read in frame from base 1.

This receptor was taken from a female donor with Graves disease. The rearranged chain carries TRBV5-1 and TRBJ1-4, with the D gene not confidently named. Here the sequenced sample was peripheral blood mononuclear cells (PBMCs), taken at new diagnosis, from a patient treated with antithyroid drugs. The CDR3 region has the sequence CASSPGSRVTNEKLLF. The sequenced DNA is TGCGCCAGCAGCCCTGGGAGCCGGGTAACTAATGAAAAACTGCTTTTT. With all but the CDR3 taken from the reference TRBV5-1 and TRBJ1-4 genes, the full variable domain is: KAGVTQTPRYLIKTRGQQVTLSCSPISGHRSVSWYQQTPGQGLQFLFEYFSETQRNKGNFPGRFSGRQFSNSRSEMNVSTLELGDSALYLCASSPGSRVTNEKLLFGSGTQLSVL.